These T cell receptor beta chains were read from a single sample in a study of blood T cells in healthy people across ages. TCRdb reprocessed the 5' RACE reads with MiXCR, giving one entry per CDR3 protein. Of roughly 700,000 distinct CDR3 sequences in the sample, about 34% were seen once. The specimen was blood. The receptors were sampled from an elderly woman in good health. CDR3s include the opening cysteine and the closing phenylalanine or tryptophan. The order of the fields is D gene, V gene, J gene, clone size, CDR3 protein, CDR3 DNA. A D gene is named only where the DNA matches it firmly. Only part of the rows carry a size: once, few, many, or a class if the clone is expanded.

-	TRBV4-3	TRBJ2-3	many	CASSHDFARGQYF	TGCGCCAGCAGCCACGATTTTGCCCGAGGGCAGTATTTT
-	TRBV4-3	TRBJ2-3	-	CASSQAGSPTDTQYF	TGCGCCAGCAGCCAAGCTGGATCACCCACAGATACGCAGTATTTT
-	TRBV4-3	TRBJ1-2	many	CASSQGWGDYGYTF	TGCGCCAGCAGCCAAGGTTGGGGAGACTATGGCTACACCTTC
TRBD1	TRBV5-5	TRBJ1-5	few	CASSRTGVRLSNQPQHF	TGTGCCAGCAGTCGGACAGGGGTTCGGTTGAGCAATCAGCCCCAGCATTTT
TRBD1	TRBV2	TRBJ1-5	many	CASRPGTGGAGQPQHF	TGTGCCAGCAGACCCGGGACAGGGGGCGCCGGTCAGCCCCAGCATTTT
TRBD2	TRBV5-1	TRBJ2-7	-	CASSQGLAESYEQYF	TGCGCCAGCAGCCAGGGACTAGCGGAGTCCTACGAGCAGTACTTC
-	TRBV13	TRBJ1-1	few	CASTLPGPGDTEAFF	TGTGCCAGCACCTTACCCGGGCCCGGGGACACTGAAGCTTTCTTT
-	TRBV7-6	TRBJ1-2	many	CASSPGEGIYGYTF	TGTGCCAGCAGCCCAGGGGAGGGGATCTATGGCTACACCTTC
TRBD2	TRBV29-1	TRBJ2-1	-	CSVDQLADYNEQFF	TGCAGCGTTGATCAACTAGCGGACTACAATGAGCAGTTCTTC
-	TRBV19	TRBJ2-7	-	CASRGNVYNEQYF	TGTGCCAGTAGGGGGAATGTCTACAATGAGCAGTACTTC
-	TRBV4-3	TRBJ2-3	many	CASSQRADPHDTQYF	TGCGCCAGCAGCCAGCGAGCGGACCCACATGATACGCAGTATTTT
-	TRBV20-1	TRBJ2-1	-	CSARDGGTDYNEQFF	TGCAGTGCTAGAGATGGGGGGACGGATTACAATGAGCAGTTCTTC
-	TRBV5-1	TRBJ2-7	-	CASSGGVRYEQYF	TGCGCCAGCAGCGGCGGGGTTCGCTACGAGCAGTACTTC
-	TRBV7-7	TRBJ2-5	many	CASRLGNQETQYF	TGTGCTAGCAGATTGGGAAATCAAGAGACCCAGTACTTC
-	TRBV30	TRBJ2-3	-	CAWSVEQSTDTQYF	TGTGCCTGGAGTGTAGAGCAGAGCACAGATACGCAGTATTTT
TRBD1	TRBV7-2	TRBJ1-3	-	CASSADRGGVGNTIYF	TGTGCCAGCAGCGCAGACAGGGGAGGAGTGGGAAACACCATATATTTT
-	TRBV20-1	TRBJ2-1	-	CSAYSGAGGNEQFF	TGCAGTGCTTACAGCGGGGCAGGGGGGAATGAGCAGTTCTTC
TRBD2	TRBV7-3	TRBJ2-1	many	CASSPAGGGFYNEQFF	TGTGCCAGCAGCCCTGCGGGCGGGGGGTTCTACAATGAGCAGTTCTTC
-	TRBV28	TRBJ1-5	few	CASSTTGSGQPQHF	TGTGCCAGCAGTACTACAGGGAGCGGTCAGCCCCAGCATTTT
-	TRBV6-1	TRBJ1-2	-	CASSGRTENYGYTF	TGTGCCAGCAGTGGGCGGACAGAGAACTATGGCTACACCTTC
-	TRBV7-2	TRBJ1-1	-	CASSDQGNTEAFF	TGTGCCAGCAGCGACCAGGGAAACACTGAAGCTTTCTTT
-	TRBV7-9	TRBJ2-7	-	CASSRPGSYEQYF	TGTGCCAGCAGCCGCCCCGGTTCCTACGAGCAGTACTTC
-	TRBV7-9	TRBJ2-1	many	CASSLLTVSSYNEQFF	TGTGCCAGCAGCCTGCTGACGGTCAGCTCCTACAATGAGCAGTTCTTC
-	TRBV7-8	TRBJ2-3	many	CASSSYRRLPDTQYF	TGTGCCAGCAGCTCCTATAGGAGGCTACCAGATACGCAGTATTTT
-	TRBV6-5	TRBJ2-5	-	CASSYGGTLEETQYF	TGTGCCAGCAGTTACGGGGGAACCCTGGAAGAGACCCAGTACTTC
-	TRBV5-1	TRBJ2-5	few	CASRQRREETQYF	TGCGCCAGCAGACAGCGGCGTGAAGAGACCCAGTACTTC
-	TRBV6-4	TRBJ1-4	once	CASSEVGEKLFF	TGTGCCAGCAGTGAAGTTGGTGAAAAACTGTTTTTT
-	TRBV24-1	TRBJ1-2	once	CATSDRIDYGYTF	TGTGCCACCAGTGACAGGATTGACTATGGCTACACCTTC
-	TRBV29-1	TRBJ2-5	many	CSVEKGGLETQYF	TGCAGCGTTGAAAAGGGGGGGCTAGAGACCCAGTACTTC
-	TRBV27	TRBJ1-1	-	CASSLVSPGTGTEAFF	TGTGCCAGCAGTCTGGTGAGCCCTGGGACGGGGACTGAAGCTTTCTTT
-	TRBV18	TRBJ1-1	-	CASSRLDRLNTEAFF	TGTGCCAGCTCCCGCCTGGACCGTCTGAACACTGAAGCTTTCTTT
TRBD1	TRBV5-1	TRBJ1-1	few	CASSWGQGVTEAFF	TGCGCCAGCAGCTGGGGACAGGGGGTGACTGAAGCTTTCTTT
-	TRBV30	TRBJ1-2	few	CAWTPGRRNGYTF	TGTGCCTGGACCCCGGGCAGGCGGAATGGCTACACCTTC
TRBD2	TRBV12-3/TRBV12-4	TRBJ2-2	many	CASRGGQSNTGELFF	TGTGCCAGCCGGGGGGGCCAATCGAACACCGGGGAGCTGTTTTTT
TRBD1	TRBV25-1	TRBJ2-5	many	CASRGTGKGETQYF	TGTGCCAGCAGGGGGACAGGGAAAGGAGAGACCCAGTACTTC
TRBD1	TRBV20-1	TRBJ2-5	-	CSARAGQLLQETQYF	TGCAGTGCTAGAGCGGGACAGCTCCTCCAAGAGACCCAGTACTTC
TRBD1	TRBV29-1	TRBJ2-3	-	CSVTGQVYSTDTQYF	TGCAGCGTTACCGGACAGGTCTATAGCACAGATACGCAGTATTTT
-	TRBV20-1	TRBJ2-5	many	CSARVNRMETQYF	TGCAGTGCTAGAGTAAACAGGATGGAGACCCAGTACTTC
-	TRBV20-1	TRBJ2-5	-	CSANLFGAQETQYF	TGCAGTGCCAATCTTTTTGGGGCCCAAGAGACCCAGTACTTC
-	TRBV10-3	TRBJ1-1	few	CAISPRPNWDTEAFF	TGTGCCATCAGTCCCAGACCCAATTGGGACACTGAAGCTTTCTTT
-	TRBV10-3	TRBJ2-3	many	CASAAAGSTDTQYF	TGTGCCAGCGCAGCAGCGGGTAGCACAGATACGCAGTATTTT
-	TRBV19	TRBJ2-3	-	CASSAGTSLDTQYF	TGTGCCAGTAGTGCCGGGACCTCCCTAGATACGCAGTATTTT
TRBD1	TRBV28	TRBJ2-3	-	CASSFLGQGTDTQYF	TGTGCCAGCAGTTTTTTGGGACAGGGCACAGATACACAGTATTTT
TRBD2	TRBV7-8	TRBJ2-3	few	CASSVAGTTTDTQYF	TGTGCCAGCAGCGTGGCCGGGACTACCACAGATACGCAGTATTTT
-	TRBV7-3	TRBJ2-7	-	CASSSRELHSYEQYF	TGTGCCAGCAGTTCACGGGAGCTTCACTCCTACGAGCAGTACTTC
-	TRBV20-1	TRBJ1-2	few	CSARDSATATWSYTF	TGCAGTGCTAGAGATTCGGCGACGGCCACTTGGAGCTACACCTTC
-	TRBV7-8	TRBJ2-1	many	CASSDGGSYNEQFF	TGTGCCAGCAGCGACGGGGGCTCCTACAATGAGCAGTTCTTC
-	TRBV5-1	TRBJ1-4	few	CASSLTAEGEKRFF	TGCGCCAGCAGCTTGACGGCGGAAGGGGAAAAACGGTTTTTT
TRBD2	TRBV7-9	TRBJ2-5	-	CASSFVSGTTSQETQYF	TGTGCCAGCAGCTTTGTATCCGGGACTACTTCACAAGAGACCCAGTACTTC
-	TRBV7-2	TRBJ1-1	-	CASSSRTRDANTEAFF	TGTGCCAGCAGTTCCCGGACTCGGGACGCGAACACTGAAGCTTTCTTT
TRBD1	TRBV5-4	TRBJ1-2	-	CASSPNYRGQGYTF	TGTGCCAGCAGCCCAAACTACAGGGGGCAGGGCTACACCTTC
TRBD1	TRBV30	TRBJ2-7	many	CAWSSPGGAMYF	TGTGCCTGGAGTTCTCCAGGGGGCGCGATGTACTTC
TRBD2	TRBV7-9	TRBJ2-3	-	CASSRRGGARTDTQYF	TGTGCCAGCAGCAGACGGGGGGGAGCTCGGACAGATACGCAGTATTTT
-	TRBV2	TRBJ2-5	many	CASTGTSRAQYF	TGTGCCAGCACGGGTACCTCGAGGGCCCAGTACTTC
TRBD1	TRBV7-8	TRBJ1-6	few	CASSKGQGAGNSPLHF	TGTGCCAGCAGCAAGGGACAGGGGGCGGGTAATTCACCCCTCCACTTT
TRBD1	TRBV30	TRBJ1-1	few	CAWSPGQEGTEAFF	TGTGCCTGGAGTCCGGGACAGGAGGGAACTGAAGCTTTCTTT
-	TRBV5-1	TRBJ2-7	-	CASSLGPRDKDEQYF	TGCGCCAGCAGCTTGGGCCCGCGGGACAAGGACGAGCAGTACTTC